Below, 29 T cell receptor beta chains from the same sample are listed, as sequenced in a study of blood T cells in healthy people across ages. A second about 6 to 12 cycle PCR used barcoded and J-beta primers. TCRdb reprocessed the 5' RACE reads with MiXCR, giving one entry per CDR3 protein. The sample holds 550,000 to 800,000 distinct CDR3 sequences, around a fifth seen once. Input material: blood. These receptors originate from a man between 65 and 85 years old in good health.

The chain employs TRBV2 and TRBJ2-5; tentatively, D is TRBD2 (6 bases). Matching the DNA end better, TRBJ2-1 makes the J call doubtful. The CDR3 sequence is 13 residues long. Germline V CDR1 and CDR2: SNHLY, FYNNEI. The CDR3 spells CASSEGLDNEQFF. The CDR3 DNA reads as TGTGCCAGCAGTGAGGGACTGGACAATGAGCAGTTCTTC.

This clonotype has just one count. The chain is built from TRBV6-1 and TRBJ2-5; D may be TRBD2 (6 bases). With 3 bases removed from V and 5 bases from J, the gap between germline ends came to 19 bases. The germline V gene has CDR1 MNHNS and CDR2 SASEGT. The CDR3 spans 16 residues. CDR3 in amino acids: CASSDGSSAGRETQYF. The CDR3 DNA sequence: TGTGCCAGCAGTGACGGGAGTAGCGCAGGCCGGGAGACCCAGTACTTC.

Points on this clonotype: Germline is not matched at one junction end, which may reflect a read error. This chain links TRBV3-1 with TRBJ2-5, with 10 bases aligning to TRBD2. Germline V gene sequence: CDR1 LGHDT, CDR2 YNNKEL (reference sequence). The CDR3 spans 15 residues. This chain's CDR3 is CASSHASGSQETQYF. The CDR3 coding sequence is TGTGCCAGCAGCCATGCTAGCGGGAGCCAAGAGACCCAGTACTTT.

This chain links TRBV4-3 with TRBJ2-1, with 7 bases identical to TRBD2. The J call is uncertain, as TRBJ2-5 better fits the DNA end. This CDR3 comprises 17 residues. Per germline, CDR1 LGHNA and CDR2 YSLEER. This chain's CDR3 is CASSQDLRQAGEETQYF. DNA for the CDR3: TGCGCCAGCAGCCAAGATCTTCGGCAGGCGGGAGAAGAGACCCAGTACTTC.

The chain employs TRBV6-1 and TRBJ2-2; D is possibly TRBD2 (5 bases). There are 14 residues in the CDR3. Trimming shortened V by 7 bases and J by 3 bases, and 12 bases separated the two germline ends. Germline CDR1 reads MNHNS; CDR2 reads SASEGT. CDR3 region: CASIGLGYTGELFF. The CDR3 DNA sequence: TGTGCCAGCATAGGACTCGGCTACACCGGGGAGCTGTTTTTT.

Regarding this clonotype: A read error may produce the germline difference seen at one junction end. The chain carries TRBV7-2 and TRBJ2-5; D might be TRBD1 or TRBD2, each matching 6 bases. CDR1 and CDR2 from the germline V gene are SGHTA and FQGNSA. This CDR3 has 14 residues. The CDR3 sequence is CASSRPGGQETQHF. CDR3 DNA sequence: TGTGCCAGCAGCAGACCCGGGGGACAAGAGACCCAGCACTTC.

This clonotype was recorded a few times. The V call is TRBV6-5, the J call TRBJ2-5; D is possibly TRBD1 (7 bases). This CDR3 has 15 residues. Deletions cut 2 bases from V and 4 bases from J, with 14 bases between. Looked up from germline, CDR1 is MNHEY and CDR2 is SVGAGI. Here the CDR3 DNA reads TGTGCCAGCAGTTACACAGACCAGGGGGGAGAGACCCAGTACTTC. This translates into CASSYTDQGGETQYF.

The chain uses TRBV20-1 and TRBJ2-7; 7 nucleotides align to TRBD2. From germline, CDR1 is DFQATT and CDR2 SNEGSKA (reference sequence). Trimming took 5 bases from V and 5 from J; bases not matched to a gene: 12. The CDR3 is 14 amino acids. This CDR3 is CSAVRGGPSHEQYF. DNA of the CDR3: TGCAGTGCTGTTAGGGGAGGGCCATCCCACGAGCAGTACTTC.

The chain has TRBV30 and TRBJ2-6; D unresolved. The V and J ends lost 4 bases and 0 bases respectively, with 7 bases between them. Germline V lookup: CDR1 GTSNPN, CDR2 SVGIG (reference sequence). This CDR3 comprises 14 residues. The CDR3, as DNA: TGTGCCTGGACCACACCCTCTGGGGCCAACGTCCTGACTTTC. Protein sequence: CAWTTPSGANVLTF.

With regard to this clonotype: A much more abundant neighbour one base away suggests this may be a read error. The chain is built from TRBV12-3 or TRBV12-4 and TRBJ1-5; D gene ambiguous. The CDR3 length is 13 residues. The CDR3 region has the DNA TGTGCCAGCAGTTTGCGGGAGGATCACCCCCAGCATTTT. This codes for CASSLREDHPQHF.

V is TRBV20-1 and J is TRBJ2-1; 8 bases align to TRBD2. The end of the DNA fits TRBJ2-7 better, so the J call may be wrong. CDR3 length: 13 residues. Germline CDR1 DFQATT, CDR2 SNEGSKA (reference sequence). In nucleotides, the CDR3 is TGCAGTGCTACTTGGACTAGCACCTACGAGCAGTACTTC. Its protein product is CSATWTSTYEQYF.

This rearrangement joins TRBV24-1 to TRBJ1-4, with D perhaps matching TRBD1 (5 bases). From germline, CDR1 is KGHDR and CDR2 SFDVKD. This CDR3 comprises 14 residues. Trimming took off 3 bases at V and 8 bases at J, with 12 bases between the two ends. In nucleotides, the CDR3 is TGTGCCACCAGTGATACTCGGGGGAACGAAAAACTGTTTTTT. Amino acid sequence: CATSDTRGNEKLFF.

This clonotype has just a few counts. The chain combines TRBV18 with TRBJ2-3; D is uncertain. The CDR3 is made up of 16 amino acids. Trimming removed 1 base at V and 4 bases at J, with 15 bases between. Germline assignment: CDR1 KGHSH and CDR2 LQKENI. The CDR3 here is CASSPLSNNRADTQYF. CDR3 DNA: TGTGCCAGCTCACCACTATCGAATAACCGAGCAGATACGCAGTATTTT.

This clonotype was seen more than once but under ten times. This chain connects TRBV24-1 to TRBJ2-5; D is tentatively TRBD1 or TRBD2 (5 bases each). The CDR3 extends over 13 amino acids. Per germline, CDR1 KGHDR and CDR2 SFDVKD. Between the trimmed V and J ends, which lost 3 bases and 5 bases, there was a span of 9 bases. The CDR3 DNA reads TGTGCCACCAGTGATGTGGGGGAGGAGACCCAGTACTTC. This sequence encodes CATSDVGEETQYF.

The chain uses TRBV12-3 or TRBV12-4 and TRBJ2-1; TRBD2 matches at 8 bases. V was clipped by 3 bases and J by 8 bases; unmatched bases: 12. This CDR3 has 16 amino acids. The CDR3 coding sequence is TGTGCCAGCAGTTTGATACTAGCGGCCAAAGCCGATGAGCAGTTCTTC. Residues: CASSLILAAKADEQFF.

In its sample, this clonotype was seen a few times. The chain carries TRBV20-1 and TRBJ2-3; no firm D call. The CDR3 contains 13 residues. CDR1 is DFQATT and CDR2 is SNEGSKA in the germline V gene (reference sequence). Trimming took 0 bases from V and 3 from J, leaving 7 bases between them. The CDR3 loop reads CSARDLATDTQYF. The CDR3 DNA sequence: TGCAGTGCTAGAGATCTTGCGACAGATACGCAGTATTTT.

The V and J genes are TRBV15 and TRBJ2-1; D is ambiguous. Deletions cut 6 bases from V and 5 bases from J, with 14 bases between. Germline CDR1 LNHNV, CDR2 YYDKDF (reference sequence). There are 14 residues in the CDR3. This CDR3 is CATSVLRSNNEQFF. The DNA for the CDR3 is TGTGCCACCAGTGTCCTCCGGAGTAACAATGAGCAGTTCTTC.

Note on this clonotype: At one end, the junction sequence differs from germline, possibly due to a read error. The chain has TRBV20-1 and TRBJ1-4; no definite D call. In germline, CDR1 is DFQATT, CDR2 SNEGSKA (reference sequence). The CDR3 sequence is 12 residues long. CDR3 in DNA: TGCAGTGCCCGGCTGTTGTCTGAAAAACAGTTTTTT. Protein: CSARLLSEKQFF.

The V and J genes are TRBV19 and TRBJ2-1; 9 bases agree with TRBD1. V shed 4 bases, J shed 8 bases, and the junction held 0 bases outside the gene matches. The CDR3 loop spans 12 amino acids. CDR1 is LNHDA, CDR2 SQIVND, per germline (reference sequence). CDR3 sequence: CASSRDRDEQFF. The DNA of the CDR3 is TGTGCCAGTAGTAGGGACAGGGATGAGCAGTTCTTC.

The chain links TRBV27 to TRBJ1-1; D is undetermined. V dropped 6 bases and J dropped 2 bases, with 10 bases sitting between them. Germline CDR1 and CDR2: MNHEY and SMNVEV (reference sequence). This CDR3 is built from 13 residues. CDR3 DNA: TGTGCCAGCAGCAGGAACCCCAACACTGAAGCTTTCTTT. It codes for CASSRNPNTEAFF.

This clonotype has a handful of counts. The chain links TRBV12-3 or TRBV12-4 to TRBJ2-7; no firm D call. The CDR3 runs to 12 residues. Trimming cost V 0 bases and J 3 bases, with 3 bases left between them. The CDR3 loop reads CASSLARYEQYF. CDR3 nucleotide sequence: TGTGCCAGCAGTTTAGCGCGCTACGAGCAGTACTTC.

This clonotype was seen a few times. The V and J genes are TRBV4-1 and TRBJ2-5; 8 positions match TRBD2. Germline V gives CDR1 MGHRA, CDR2 YSYEKL. V shed 0 bases, J shed 3 bases, and the junction held 3 bases outside the gene matches. The CDR3 runs to 15 residues. The CDR3 DNA is TGCGCCAGCAGCCAAGAGGGACTAGAGAAAGAGACCCAGTACTTC. It yields the protein CASSQEGLEKETQYF.

This clonotype was picked up many times. Here the CDR3 reads CASSQKPRGLRTEAFF. In DNA, the CDR3 is TGTGCCAGCAGCCAAAAACCGCGGGGGCTTAGGACTGAAGCTTTCTTT. V gene TRBV3-1 combines with J gene TRBJ1-1, with a tentative D call TRBD1 (6 bases). The CDR3 is made up of 16 amino acids. V was clipped by 2 bases and J by 5 bases, with 18 bases between them. CDR1 and CDR2 from the germline V gene are LGHDT and YNNKEL (reference sequence).

The J gene is TRBJ1-5, the V gene TRBV20-1; D may be TRBD1 (5 bases). This CDR3 spans 14 amino acids. Germline CDR1 is DFQATT and CDR2 is SNEGSKA (reference sequence). The V gene lost 6 bases and the J gene lost 1 base, with 13 bases spanning the gap. This chain's CDR3 is CSAQGTASNQPQHF. The CDR3 DNA reads TGCAGTGCACAAGGGACCGCGAGCAATCAGCCCCAGCATTTT.

The rearrangement joins TRBV3-1 to TRBJ2-5; 9 positions agree with TRBD2. Germline CDR1 LGHDT, CDR2 YNNKEL (reference sequence). This CDR3 spans 16 amino acids. V was pared by 1 base and J by 5 bases, with 8 bases of the junction left unmatched. CDR3 nucleotide sequence: TGTGCCAGCAGCCAAGGCGAATTAGCGGGAGTGGAGACCCAGTACTTC. Encoded protein: CASSQGELAGVETQYF.

The table lists this clonotype with a few counts. The rearrangement links TRBV6-1 to TRBJ1-3; possible D gene TRBD1, 5 bases. Germline V lookup: CDR1 MNHNS, CDR2 SASEGT. The CDR3 has 16 residues. The ends were cut back, 2 bases at V and 2 bases at J, with 13 bases in the middle. The CDR3 reads CASSESGRATGNTIYF. The DNA for the CDR3 is TGTGCCAGCAGTGAAAGCGGCAGGGCGACTGGAAACACCATATATTTT.

The chain's CDR3 is CSAIRFDNEQFF. The DNA for the CDR3 is TGCAGTGCTATCAGGTTTGACAATGAGCAGTTCTTC. The rearrangement uses TRBV20-1 and TRBJ2-1; no clear D gene. CDR1 and CDR2 (germline): DFQATT, SNEGSKA (reference sequence). The germline V and J ends were trimmed by 4 bases and 5 bases, with 9 bases remaining between them. There are 12 residues in the CDR3.

The chain is built from TRBV20-1 and TRBJ2-5; TRBD2 matches 12 bases. Germline V gene sequence: CDR1 DFQATT, CDR2 SNEGSKA (reference sequence). Germline trimming cut 0 bases from V and 5 bases from J; bases unmatched to any gene: 10. This CDR3 comprises 17 residues. This chain's CDR3 is CSARDLASGRVGETQYF. DNA of the CDR3: TGCAGTGCTAGAGATTTAGCTAGCGGGAGGGTAGGGGAGACCCAGTACTTC.

The chain joins TRBV5-1 to TRBJ2-6; D is undetermined. V was shortened by 1 base and J by 3 bases, with 8 bases between the two germline ends. CDR1 is SGHRS and CDR2 is YFSETQ in the germline V gene. CDR3 size: 15 residues. CDR3 loop: CASSLLGYGANVLTF. In DNA, the CDR3 is TGCGCCAGCAGCTTGCTTGGATATGGGGCCAACGTCCTGACTTTC.